Detailed here is one T cell receptor beta chain. Its specificity is unknown. The sample is drawn from a study of human CD8 memory T cell subsets. General observations from the study: Diversity in stem-like memory and precursor exhausted T cells was similarly high, unlike effector memory cells. Chao1 estimates suggested stem-like memory T cells were more diverse than precursor exhausted T cells. In this study, sequencing was restricted to T cell receptor beta chains only.

Generation of TCR beta libraries used UMI-labeled 5' RACE. TCRdb reanalyzed the 5' RACE reads, giving one entry per CDR3 protein sequence and no DNA. The listing records over 7,000 distinct CDR3 sequences. Germline V CDR1 and CDR2: MNHEY, SVGEGT. The CDR3 totals 18 residues. Each subset gave duplicate vials of approximately 150,000 sorted CD8+ T cells for RNA. The gene calls are TRBV6-2 or TRBV6-3 and TRBJ1-1; TCRdb proposes TRBD1, but this gene call is untestable without DNA. The sequencing input was CD8+ T cells from PBMCs. The receptor comes from a human donor in good health. The CDR3 loop reads CASSTDRGRVFKNTEAFF.